A single sample gave rise to the 2 T cell receptor beta chains below, sequenced in a study of siplizumab effects on memory and regulatory T cells. The protocol was immunoSEQ multiplex PCR, while the TCRdb copy is restricted to in-frame clones and leaves out a portion. The sample shows about 48,000 clones, over 75% of them seen only once. Sequences were obtained from naive CD8+ T cells sorted from blood. These receptors all stem from a human donor in good health.

This rearrangement joins TRBV7-8 to TRBJ2-5; D is perhaps TRBD1 (6 bases). V was trimmed by 4 bases and J by 6 bases, leaving 9 bases between them. The CDR3 sequence is 12 residues long. CDR1 and CDR2 from the germline V gene are SGHVS and FQNEAQ. CDR3 coding DNA: TGTGCCAGCAGCTCGACAGGTCAGACCCAGTACTTC. Translating gives CASSSTGQTQYF.

Concerning this clone: The junction departs from the called germline gene at one end, perhaps through a read error. The chain joins TRBV7-7 to TRBJ2-1; TRBD2 agrees at 8 bases. Germline V gene data show CDR1 as SSHAT and CDR2 as FNYEAQ (reference sequence). The CDR3 is made up of 17 amino acids. CDR3 in DNA: TGTGCTAGCAGCTTAGCCGGGGGACTAGTGAGTTACAATGAGCAGTTCTTC. The encoded protein is CASSLAGGLVSYNEQFF.